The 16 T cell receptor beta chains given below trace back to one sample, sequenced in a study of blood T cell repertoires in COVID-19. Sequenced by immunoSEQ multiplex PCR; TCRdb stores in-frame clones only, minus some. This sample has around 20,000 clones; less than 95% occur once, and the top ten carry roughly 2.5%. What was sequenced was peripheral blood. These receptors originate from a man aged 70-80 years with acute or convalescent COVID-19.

CDR3 in amino acids: CSVVLDGTGTQPQHF. The CDR3 bases are TGCAGCGTTGTACTAGATGGGACAGGGACCCAGCCCCAGCATTTT. The chain joins TRBV29-1 to TRBJ1-5; TRBD1 matches 9 bases. Germline CDR1 is SQVTM and CDR2 is ANQGSEA. The CDR3 runs 15 residues. V lost 4 bases to trimming and J lost 7 bases; unmatched junction nucleotides: 11. The complete variable domain, with remaining parts taken from reference TRBV29-1 and TRBJ1-5, reads SAVISQKPSRDICQRGTSLTIQCQVDSQVTMMFWYRQQPGQSLTLIATANQGSEATYESGFVIDKFPISRPNLTFSTLTVSNMSPEDSSIYLCSVVLDGTGTQPQHFGDGTRLSIL.

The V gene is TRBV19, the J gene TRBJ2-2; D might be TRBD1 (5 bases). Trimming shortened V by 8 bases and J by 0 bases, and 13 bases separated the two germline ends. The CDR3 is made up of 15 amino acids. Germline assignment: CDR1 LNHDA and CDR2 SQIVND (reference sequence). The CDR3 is CASSRGSSNTGELFF. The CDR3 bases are TGTGCCAGTTCAAGGGGCAGTTCGAACACCGGGGAGCTGTTTTTT. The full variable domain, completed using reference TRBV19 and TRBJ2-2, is DGGITQSPKYLFRKEGQNVTLSCEQNLNHDAMYWYRQDPGQGLRLIYYSQIVNDFQKGDIAEGYSVSREKKESFPLTVTSAQKNPTAFYLCASSRGSSNTGELFFGEGSRLTVL.

The CDR3 reads CASSAQGAWTGELFF. Here the CDR3 DNA reads TGTGCCAGCAGTGCCCAGGGGGCGTGGACCGGGGAGCTGTTTTTT. This chain connects TRBV2 to TRBJ2-2, with TRBD1 matching over 8 bases. The V segment lost 4 bases and the J segment 5 bases; nucleotides outside the gene matches: 6. The length of the CDR3 is 15 residues. CDR1 and CDR2 from the germline V gene are SNHLY and FYNNEI.

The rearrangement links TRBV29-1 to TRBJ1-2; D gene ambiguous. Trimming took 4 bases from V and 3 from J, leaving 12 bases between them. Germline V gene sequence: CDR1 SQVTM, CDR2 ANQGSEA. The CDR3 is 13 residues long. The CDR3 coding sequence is TGCAGCGTTGGGCACTCGGCGGACTATGGCTACACCTTC. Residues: CSVGHSADYGYTF. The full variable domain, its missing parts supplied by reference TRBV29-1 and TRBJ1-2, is SAVISQKPSRDICQRGTSLTIQCQVDSQVTMMFWYRQQPGQSLTLIATANQGSEATYESGFVIDKFPISRPNLTFSTLTVSNMSPEDSSIYLCSVGHSADYGYTFGSGTRLTVV.

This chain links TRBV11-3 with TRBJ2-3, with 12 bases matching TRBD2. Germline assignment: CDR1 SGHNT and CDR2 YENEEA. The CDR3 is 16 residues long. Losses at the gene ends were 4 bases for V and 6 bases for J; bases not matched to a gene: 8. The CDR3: CASSSGLAGLVDTQYF. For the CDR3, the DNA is TGTGCCAGCAGCTCTGGACTAGCGGGACTTGTGGATACGCAGTATTTT.

CDR3 residues: CASSPTPSYEQYF. CDR3 in DNA: TGTGCCAGCAGCCCTACTCCATCCTACGAGCAGTACTTC. This chain joins TRBV9 and TRBJ2-7; no reliable D call. With 4 bases removed from V and 1 base from J, the gap between germline ends came to 9 bases. This CDR3 comprises 13 residues. The germline CDR1 and CDR2 sequences are SGDLS and YYNGEE.

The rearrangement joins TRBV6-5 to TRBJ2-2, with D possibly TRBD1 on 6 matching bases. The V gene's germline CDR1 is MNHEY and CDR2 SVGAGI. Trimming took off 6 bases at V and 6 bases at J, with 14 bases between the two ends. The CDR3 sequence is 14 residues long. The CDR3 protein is CASRLWGLAGELFF. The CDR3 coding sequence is TGTGCCAGCAGACTATGGGGGCTCGCCGGGGAGCTGTTTTTT.

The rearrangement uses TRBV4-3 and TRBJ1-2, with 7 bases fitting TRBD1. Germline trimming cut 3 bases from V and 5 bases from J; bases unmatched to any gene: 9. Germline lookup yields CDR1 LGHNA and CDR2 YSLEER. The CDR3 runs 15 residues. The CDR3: CASSQATGVGYGYTF. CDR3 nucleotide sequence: TGCGCCAGCAGCCAGGCTACAGGGGTTGGGTATGGCTACACCTTC.

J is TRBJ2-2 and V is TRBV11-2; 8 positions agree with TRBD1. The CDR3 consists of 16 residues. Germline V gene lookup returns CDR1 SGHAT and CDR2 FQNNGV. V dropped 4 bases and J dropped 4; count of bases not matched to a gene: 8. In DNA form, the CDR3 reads TGTGCCAGCAGCTCTCGTTGGACAGGGCGCACCGGGGAGCTGTTTTTT. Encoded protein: CASSSRWTGRTGELFF.

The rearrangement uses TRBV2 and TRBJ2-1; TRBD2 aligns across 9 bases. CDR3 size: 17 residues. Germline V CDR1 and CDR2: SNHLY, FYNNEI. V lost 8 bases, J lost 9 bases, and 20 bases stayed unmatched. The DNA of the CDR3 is TGTGCCAGCCTAACCCCAGGGCTAGCGGGAAGTAGAGGTGAGCAGTTCTTC. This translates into CASLTPGLAGSRGEQFF.

The chain's CDR3 is CASSITGLSYNEQFF. CDR3 in DNA: TGTGCCAGTAGTATAACCGGACTCTCCTACAATGAGCAGTTCTTC. The chain is built from TRBV19 and TRBJ2-1, with D possibly TRBD2 on 5 matching bases. Germline CDR1 reads LNHDA; CDR2 reads SQIVND (reference sequence). V lost 2 bases, J lost 0 bases, and 8 bases lay in between. The CDR3 loop spans 15 amino acids.

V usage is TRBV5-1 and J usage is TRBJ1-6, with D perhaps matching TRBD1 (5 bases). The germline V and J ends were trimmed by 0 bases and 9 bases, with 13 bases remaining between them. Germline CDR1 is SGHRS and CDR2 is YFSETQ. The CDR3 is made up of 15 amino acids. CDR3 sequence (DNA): TGCGCCAGCAGCTTGGCCGTGGGGCAGGGTTCACCCCTCCACTTT. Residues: CASSLAVGQGSPLHF.

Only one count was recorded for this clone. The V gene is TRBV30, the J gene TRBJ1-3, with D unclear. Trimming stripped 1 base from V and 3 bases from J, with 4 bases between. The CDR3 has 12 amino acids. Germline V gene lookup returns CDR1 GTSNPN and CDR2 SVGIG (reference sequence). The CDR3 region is CAWSAVGNTIYF. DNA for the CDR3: TGTGCCTGGAGTGCTGTTGGAAACACCATATATTTT. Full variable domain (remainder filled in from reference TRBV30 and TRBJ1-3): SQTIHQWPATLVQPVGSPLSLECTVEGTSNPNLYWYRQAAGRGLQLLFYSVGIGQISSEVPQNLSASRPQDRQFILSSKKLLLSDSGFYLCAWSAVGNTIYFGEGSWLTVV.

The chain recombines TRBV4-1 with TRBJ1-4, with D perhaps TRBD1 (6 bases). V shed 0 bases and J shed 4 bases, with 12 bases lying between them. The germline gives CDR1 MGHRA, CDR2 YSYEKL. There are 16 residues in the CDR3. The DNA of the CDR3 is TGCGCCAGCAGCCAAGAGGGGGCGCGGAATAATGAAAAACTGTTTTTT. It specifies CASSQEGARNNEKLFF.

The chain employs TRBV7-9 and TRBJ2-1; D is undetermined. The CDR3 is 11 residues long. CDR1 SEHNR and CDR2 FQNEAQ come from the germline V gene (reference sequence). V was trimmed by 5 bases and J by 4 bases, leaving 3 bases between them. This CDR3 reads CASSTYNEQFF. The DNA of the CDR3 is TGTGCCAGCAGCACTTACAATGAGCAGTTCTTC.

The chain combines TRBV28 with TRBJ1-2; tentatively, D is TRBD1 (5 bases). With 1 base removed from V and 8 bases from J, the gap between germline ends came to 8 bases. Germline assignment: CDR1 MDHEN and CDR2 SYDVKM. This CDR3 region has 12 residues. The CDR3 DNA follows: TGTGCCAGCAGTTTATCAGGGTTCGGCTACACCTTC. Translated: CASSLSGFGYTF.